One and the same sample provided the 17 T cell receptor beta chains below, sequenced in a study of cytomegalovirus exposure and HLA in healthy donors. 13 Jbeta primers and 60 Vbeta primers were used for the PCR. Profiling relied on immunoSEQ multiplex PCR, and the TCRdb table lists in-frame clones only, not all of them. Among roughly 200,000 clones, around 83% were seen once, and the ten largest hold 1.7%. Sequences were obtained from PBMCs. Receptors originate from a woman under 30 in good health and CMV-seronegative.

This chain connects TRBV28 to TRBJ1-4; no definite D call. Germline V gene lookup returns CDR1 MDHEN and CDR2 SYDVKM. The ends were cut back, 2 bases at V and 7 bases at J, with 2 bases in the middle. The CDR3 is 11 residues long. CDR3 DNA sequence: TGTGCCAGCAGTTTACGTGAAAAACTGTTTTTT. It specifies CASSLREKLFF.

The chain employs TRBV19 and TRBJ1-2, with D possibly being TRBD1 (5 bases). The CDR3 has 15 residues. Germline assignment: CDR1 LNHDA and CDR2 SQIVND (reference sequence). Trimming left V 8 bases short and J 6 bases short, with 22 bases between. The CDR3 is CASRLGGRDLNGYTF. The CDR3 nucleotides read TGTGCCAGTCGACTTGGCGGCAGGGATCTTAATGGCTACACCTTC.

The J gene is TRBJ2-3, the V gene TRBV13; D gene unclear. Deletions cut 8 bases from V and 2 bases from J, with 11 bases between. The CDR3 is made up of 13 amino acids. Germline V lookup: CDR1 PRHDT, CDR2 FYEKMQ (reference sequence). Here the CDR3 DNA reads TGTGCCAGCGATGCGGATCACACAGATACGCAGTATTTT. Translated: CASDADHTDTQYF.

This clone was seen only a few times. As DNA, the CDR3 is TGTGCCACCAGCACTCGGGCCACAGGTGAAAAACTGTTTTTT. It yields the protein CATSTRATGEKLFF. V usage is TRBV15 and J usage is TRBJ1-4; TRBD1 is a possible D gene (5 bases). The CDR3 contains 14 residues. CDR1 LNHNV and CDR2 YYDKDF come from the germline V gene (reference sequence). Trimming stripped 4 bases from V and 7 bases from J, with 13 bases between. The full variable domain, rest sourced from reference TRBV15 and TRBJ1-4, is DAMVIQNPRYQVTQFGKPVTLSCSQTLNHNVMYWYQQKSSQAPKLLFHYYDKDFNNEADTPDNFQSRRPNTSFCFLDIRSPGLGDTAMYLCATSTRATGEKLFFGSGTQLSVL.

This clone has only one observation. The rearrangement joins TRBV4-3 to TRBJ2-2; 7 bases line up with TRBD1. Germline CDR1 and CDR2: LGHNA and YSLEER. The CDR3 extends over 14 amino acids. Trimming at V came to 4 bases and at J to 6 bases, leaving 5 bases not matched to a gene. CDR3 nucleotides: TGCGCCAGCAGCCCTTACAGGGGTCCCGGGGAGCTGTTTTTT. Translation gives CASSPYRGPGELFF.

This clone was detected a few times. The rearrangement links TRBV7-9 to TRBJ1-2; the match to TRBD1 covers 11 bases. CDR1 SEHNR and CDR2 FQNEAQ come from the germline V gene (reference sequence). The CDR3 is made up of 15 amino acids. V lost 2 bases to trimming and J lost 4 bases; unmatched junction nucleotides: 3. The CDR3 coding sequence is TGTGCCAGCAGCTTAAGGGGGACAGGGGGCTATGGCTACACCTTC. It yields the protein CASSLRGTGGYGYTF.

The chain employs TRBV27 and TRBJ2-7, with D possibly being TRBD2 (5 bases). Trimming took off 5 bases at V and 3 bases at J, with 11 bases between the two ends. In germline, CDR1 is MNHEY, CDR2 SMNVEV (reference sequence). The CDR3 loop spans 13 amino acids. The CDR3 loop is CASSVRRDYEQYF. CDR3 bases: TGTGCCAGCAGTGTCAGACGGGACTACGAGCAGTACTTC.

The chain joins TRBV5-4 to TRBJ1-1; 8 positions match TRBD1. The CDR3 sequence is 16 residues long. Germline lookup yields CDR1 SGHNT and CDR2 YYREEE (reference sequence). Trimming removed 4 bases from V and 7 bases from J; junction bases left unmatched: 15. The CDR3 nucleotides are TGTGCCAGCAGCCCCGTCCAGGGGGCTATAGAACTTGAAGCTTTCTTT. Translation: CASSPVQGAIELEAFF.

The CDR3 DNA reads TGCAGCGCCGACAGGGGAACAGGCTATGGCTACACCTTC. Its protein product is CSADRGTGYGYTF. J is TRBJ1-2 and V is TRBV29-1, with 8 bases that match TRBD1. The CDR3 has 13 amino acids. In germline, CDR1 is SQVTM, CDR2 ANQGSEA. Trimming took 7 bases from V and 4 from J; bases not matched to a gene: 8. Filled out from reference TRBV29-1 and TRBJ1-2, the complete variable domain reads SAVISQKPSRDICQRGTSLTIQCQVDSQVTMMFWYRQQPGQSLTLIATANQGSEATYESGFVIDKFPISRPNLTFSTLTVSNMSPEDSSIYLCSADRGTGYGYTFGSGTRLTVV.

This clone was observed a handful of times. This rearrangement joins TRBV5-1 to TRBJ1-1; possible D gene TRBD1, 6 bases. The CDR3 is made up of 14 amino acids. The V end was cut by 3 bases, the J end by 4 bases, with 13 bases between. CDR1 and CDR2 (germline): SGHRS, YFSETQ. CDR3 region: CASSSEGVGTEAFF. In DNA, the CDR3 is TGCGCCAGCAGCTCCGAGGGGGTAGGCACTGAAGCTTTCTTT.

Points on this clone: The germline gene is not matched at one end of the junction; a read error may be the cause. This chain connects TRBV7-9 to TRBJ1-2; D uncertain. CDR3 length equals 12 residues. The V gene's germline CDR1 is SEHNR and CDR2 FQNEAQ (reference sequence). In nucleotides, the CDR3 is TGTTCCAGCAGCTTAATAGAAAGAGGCTACACCTTC. It yields the protein CSSSLIERGYTF.

V and J are TRBV7-9 and TRBJ2-2, with TRBD1 matching over 9 bases. CDR3 length: 13 residues. V lost 4 bases to trimming and J lost 10 bases; unmatched junction nucleotides: 4. Germline CDR1 SEHNR, CDR2 FQNEAQ (reference sequence). Here the CDR3 reads CASSSDRGLELFF. The CDR3 coding sequence is TGTGCCAGCAGCTCGGACAGGGGTTTGGAGCTGTTTTTT.

This clone was counted only a few times. V gene TRBV6-5 combines with J gene TRBJ1-1, with a tentative D call TRBD1 (6 bases). Per germline, CDR1 MNHEY and CDR2 SVGAGI. The CDR3 has 15 amino acids. The V end lost 6 bases, the J end lost 0 bases, and 14 bases lay between the germline ends. CDR3 nucleotides: TGTGCCAGCAGCTTACGAGGGGGGGTGAACACTGAAGCTTTCTTT. Amino acid sequence: CASSLRGGVNTEAFF.

The V and J genes are TRBV28 and TRBJ2-1; maybe TRBD2 (6 bases). Trimming took 3 bases from V and 4 from J, leaving 13 bases between them. CDR1 is MDHEN and CDR2 is SYDVKM in the germline V gene. CDR3 length equals 15 residues. CDR3 amino acids: CASSFSGPPYNEQFF. CDR3 coding DNA: TGTGCCAGCAGTTTTAGCGGCCCGCCGTACAATGAGCAGTTCTTC.

The chain has TRBV19 and TRBJ1-2; D not resolved. The germline V and J ends were trimmed by 4 bases and 6 bases, with 15 bases remaining between them. The length of the CDR3 is 14 residues. CDR1 and CDR2 from the germline V gene are LNHDA and SQIVND (reference sequence). CDR3 sequence reads: CASSTPGREDGYTF. CDR3 DNA: TGTGCCAGTAGTACTCCGGGGAGGGAAGATGGCTACACCTTC.

This chain uses TRBV6-5 with TRBJ2-7; a weak D match, TRBD1 (5 bases). V was trimmed by 5 bases and J by 5 bases, leaving 19 bases between them. This CDR3 contains 15 residues. Germline loops: CDR1 MNHEY, CDR2 SVGAGI. The CDR3 region has the DNA TGTGCCAGCAGTAATATCCTCGTAGGGGCCCACGAGCAGTACGTC. This encodes CASSNILVGAHEQYV.

The chain uses TRBV28 and TRBJ2-1; perhaps TRBD1 as D (7 bases). The germline CDR1 and CDR2 sequences are MDHEN and SYDVKM. This CDR3 is built from 16 residues. V was cut by 7 bases and J by 3 bases, with 19 bases left in between. CDR3 bases: TGTGCCAGCACCCCGGAGGGGGCGCGAAACTACAATGAGCAGTTCTTC. It encodes CASTPEGARNYNEQFF.